This entry features one TCR beta chain sequence. The antigen remains undetermined. The data originate from a study of cytomegalovirus exposure and HLA in healthy donors. Study results and limitations: Analyzed later, association rates of TCRs varied across HLA loci, with DRB1 most and HLA-C fewest. When analyzed later, a missense DCLRE1C variant was found to be linked to TCR beta V- and J-gene trimming.

The V gene's germline CDR1 is SEHNR and CDR2 FQNEAQ (reference sequence). V shed 3 bases and J shed 5 bases, with 7 bases lying between them. The CDR3 loop spans 12 amino acids. PCR was performed using 60 Vbeta and 13 Jbeta primers. Authors' methods: Unique TCR beta chains totaled some 80 million in a later count, with approximately 11 million of them shared. TCRdb keeps only in-frame clones here, not all; method: immunoSEQ multiplex PCR. D and trimming come from the DNA, and the V and J calls and clone size come from that table. The data contain about 170,000 clones, 73% of them singletons. V usage is TRBV7-9 and J usage is TRBJ1-2, with D perhaps TRBD1 (6 bases). The clonotype was recovered from a woman under 30 in good health and CMV-seropositive. The sequencing input was PBMCs. The CDR3 spells CASSLGTYGYTF. The CDR3 region has the DNA TGTGCCAGCAGCTTGGGGACATATGGCTACACCTTC.